What follows are 28 T cell receptor beta chains derived from one specimen sequenced in a study of T cells after yellow fever vaccination. TCRdb re-analysed the 5' RACE reads in MiXCR, keeping a single row per CDR3 protein. The profile shows roughly 300,000 distinct CDR3 sequences, 6.8% of them singletons. The sequencing here drew on PBMCs, taken approximately 40 days after the first yellow fever vaccination. The receptors come from a man between 18 and 29 years old who received the YFV17D yellow fever vaccine.

The rearrangement uses TRBV20-1 and TRBJ2-1, with 9 nucleotides matching TRBD2. The trim removed 3 bases at V and 6 bases at J, leaving 12 bases unmatched. CDR3 size: 16 residues. CDR1 and CDR2 from the germline V gene are DFQATT and SNEGSKA (reference sequence). The CDR3 region is CSASSPGQRGVNEQFF. CDR3 nucleotide sequence: TGCAGTGCTAGCTCCCCGGGCCAGCGGGGGGTCAATGAGCAGTTCTTC.

This clonotype appeared a few times. This sequence joins TRBV12-3 or TRBV12-4 and TRBJ2-1; 13 bases agree with TRBD2. V shed 6 bases, J shed 7 bases, and the junction held 3 bases outside the gene matches. CDR3 length equals 14 residues. CDR3 sequence reads: CASSGLAGANEQFF. The CDR3 nucleotides are TGTGCCAGCAGCGGACTAGCGGGGGCAAATGAGCAGTTCTTC.

This chain uses TRBV20-1 with TRBJ2-4, with D perhaps matching TRBD1 or TRBD2 (5 bases each). The V gene's germline CDR1 is DFQATT and CDR2 SNEGSKA (reference sequence). V was cut by 0 bases and J by 0 bases, with 9 bases left in between. This CDR3 is built from 15 residues. Here the CDR3 DNA reads TGCAGTGCTAGAGATGGGACGGTAGCCAAAAACATTCAGTACTTC. Translated, it gives CSARDGTVAKNIQYF.

This clonotype was counted at least ten times. The chain employs TRBV13 and TRBJ2-1; TRBD2 might be the D (6 bases). CDR1 is PRHDT, CDR2 FYEKMQ, per germline (reference sequence). Between the trimmed V and J ends, which lost 1 base and 5 bases, there was a span of 15 bases. This CDR3 has 16 amino acids. The CDR3 is CASSLEWLGGDNEQFF. CDR3 DNA: TGTGCCAGCAGCTTAGAATGGTTGGGAGGAGACAATGAGCAGTTCTTC.

This clonotype has at least ten counts. The chain joins TRBV5-1 to TRBJ1-1; maybe TRBD1 (5 bases). The V and J ends lost 0 bases and 1 base respectively, with 10 bases between them. Germline-derived CDR1 and CDR2 are SGHRS and YFSETQ. The CDR3 spans 15 residues. The DNA for the CDR3 is TGCGCCAGCAGCTTGGGGGGACTCACGAACACTGAAGCTTTCTTT. It translates to CASSLGGLTNTEAFF.

This clonotype was seen at least ten times. DNA of the CDR3: TGCGCCAGCAGCTTCCAGGGGAAAGAGACCCAGTACTTC. Its protein is CASSFQGKETQYF. The chain recombines TRBV5-1 with TRBJ2-5, with D perhaps matching TRBD1 (6 bases). Trimming left V 2 bases short and J 3 bases short, with 8 bases between. The CDR3 length is 13 residues. Germline V gene lookup returns CDR1 SGHRS and CDR2 YFSETQ.

This clonotype was seen a handful of times. The chain carries TRBV3-1 and TRBJ2-7; 8 nucleotides line up with TRBD1. This CDR3 comprises 15 residues. The V segment lost 1 base and the J segment 4 bases; nucleotides outside the gene matches: 6. Germline assignment: CDR1 LGHDT and CDR2 YNNKEL (reference sequence). DNA for the CDR3: TGTGCCAGCAGCCAAGGGGCAGGGGGCTGGTACGAGCAGTACTTC. Translated: CASSQGAGGWYEQYF.

This clonotype was detected many times. At one end, the junction sequence differs from germline, possibly due to a read error. V gene TRBV18 combines with J gene TRBJ1-1, with 7 positions matching TRBD1. In germline, CDR1 is KGHSH, CDR2 LQKENI. This CDR3 region has 14 residues. CDR3 sequence: CASSPRGGNTEAFF. CDR3 nucleotide sequence: TGCGCCAGCAGCCCCAGGGGGGGGAACACTGAAGCTTTCTTT.

This clonotype was counted ten times or more. The chain couples TRBV10-2 to TRBJ1-3; weak D call: TRBD1 (5 bases). Trimming cost V 6 bases and J 4 bases, with 13 bases left between them. The length of the CDR3 is 14 residues. Germline V gene lookup returns CDR1 WSHSY and CDR2 SAAADI. The CDR3 protein is CASRPQGIGNTIYF. CDR3 DNA: TGCGCCAGCAGGCCCCAGGGAATCGGAAACACCATATATTTT.

A few counts support this clonotype. The genes are TRBV9 and TRBJ2-1; the D gene is possibly TRBD2 (6 bases). This CDR3 has 15 residues. Trimming pared 0 bases from V and 0 bases from J, leaving 7 bases between. Germline loops: CDR1 SGDLS, CDR2 YYNGEE. CDR3 in DNA: TGTGCCAGCAGCGTAGTGGGACTCTCCTACAATGAGCAGTTCTTC. Encoded protein: CASSVVGLSYNEQFF.

This clonotype occurred a few times. The V and J genes are TRBV12-3 or TRBV12-4 and TRBJ1-5, with TRBD1 identical over 7 bases. This CDR3 is built from 16 residues. Trimming cost V 4 bases and J 3 bases; bases outside gene matches: 9. The CDR3 spells CASSSPGQLNNQPQHF. The CDR3 DNA is TGTGCCAGCAGTTCTCCGGGACAGTTGAACAATCAGCCCCAGCATTTT.

This clonotype was observed a few times. This rearrangement joins TRBV14 to TRBJ1-3; D uncertain. CDR3 length: 15 amino acids. Germline V gives CDR1 SGHDN, CDR2 FVKESK. Trimming stripped 1 base from V and 4 bases from J, with 11 bases between. The CDR3 sequence: CASSQVAVSGNTIYF. The CDR3 DNA reads as TGTGCCAGCAGCCAAGTCGCAGTCTCGGGAAACACCATATATTTT.

This clonotype was seen only a few times. CDR3 region: CATSGRVGNEQFF. Here the CDR3 DNA reads TGTGCCACCAGTGGAAGGGTCGGCAATGAGCAGTTCTTC. The rearrangement links TRBV24-1 to TRBJ2-1; no clear D gene. The CDR3 length is 13 residues. Trimming left V 5 bases short and J 6 bases short, with 10 bases between. Germline assignment: CDR1 KGHDR and CDR2 SFDVKD.

The chain recombines TRBV5-6 with TRBJ1-5; D may be TRBD1 (6 bases). V was trimmed by 1 base and J by 1 base, leaving 18 bases between them. Per the germline V gene, CDR1 is SGHDT and CDR2 is YYEEEE. The CDR3 totals 18 residues. The CDR3 bases are TGTGCCAGCAGCTTGACAGGGTTTCCTTTGGCAAGCAATCAGCCCCAGCATTTT. It yields the protein CASSLTGFPLASNQPQHF.

The CDR3 DNA reads as TGCGCCAGCAGCCCGGACAGCTCGAACACCGGGGAGCTGTTTTTT. Translating it yields CASSPDSSNTGELFF. The rearrangement links TRBV5-1 to TRBJ2-2; weak D call: TRBD1 (6 bases). CDR3 size: 15 residues. V was clipped by 4 bases and J by 0 bases, with 10 bases between them. Looked up from germline, CDR1 is SGHRS and CDR2 is YFSETQ.

The V and J genes are TRBV6-1 and TRBJ2-5, with 13 bases lining up with TRBD2. V shed 7 bases and J 1 base; nucleotides not matched to a gene: 3. The germline gives CDR1 MNHNS, CDR2 SASEGT. This CDR3 comprises 15 residues. Here the CDR3 reads CASKTSGGSQETQYF. In nucleotides, the CDR3 is TGTGCCAGCAAGACTAGCGGGGGGAGCCAAGAGACCCAGTACTTC.

The sample holds many counts of this clonotype. The chain joins TRBV20-1 to TRBJ2-7, with 11 bases that match TRBD2. The CDR3 has 18 residues. V dropped 0 bases and J dropped 5; count of bases not matched to a gene: 15. The germline CDR1 and CDR2 sequences are DFQATT and SNEGSKA (reference sequence). In nucleotides, the CDR3 is TGCAGTGCTAGAGATTTAGGGTCTAGCGGGGGGCTTCTCCACGAGCAGTACTTC. It encodes CSARDLGSSGGLLHEQYF.

The chain joins TRBV7-2 to TRBJ2-3, with D unresolved. V gave up 1 base and J gave up 0 bases, with 11 bases separating them. Germline values: CDR1 SGHTA, CDR2 FQGNSA. The CDR3 has 16 residues. Here the CDR3 DNA reads TGTGCCAGCAGCTTAGGGGCAGTTTTGAGCACAGATACGCAGTATTTT. It translates to CASSLGAVLSTDTQYF.

J is TRBJ2-1 and V is TRBV20-1; D might be TRBD2 (7 bases). The CDR3 extends over 15 amino acids. Germline CDR1 is DFQATT and CDR2 is SNEGSKA (reference sequence). Deletions cut 0 bases from V and 5 bases from J, with 14 bases between. CDR3 protein: CSARDLRGGDNEQFF. The CDR3, as DNA: TGCAGTGCTAGAGATCTAAGAGGGGGGGACAATGAGCAGTTCTTC.

To note about this clonotype: Germline is not matched at one junction end, which may reflect a read error. This chain connects TRBV5-3 to TRBJ2-2; a possible D gene is TRBD2 (7 bases). TRBV5-3 is an ORF for which the function is uncertain. The CDR3 spans 14 residues. CDR3 sequence: CARGPGGRSGELLF. In DNA form, the CDR3 reads TGTGCCAGGGGCCCCGGGGGGCGGTCCGGGGAGCTGCTTTTT.

The chain uses TRBV6-1 and TRBJ1-5; 7 bases are shared with TRBD1. Germline V lookup: CDR1 MNHNS, CDR2 SASEGT. The trim removed 7 bases at V and 5 bases at J, leaving 11 bases unmatched. The CDR3 is 15 amino acids. CDR3 loop: CASTDRVLKDQPQHF. The CDR3, as DNA: TGTGCCAGCACCGACAGGGTCCTCAAAGATCAGCCCCAGCATTTT.

This clonotype has more than one count but fewer than ten. V and J are TRBV20-1 and TRBJ1-5, with 7 positions matching TRBD1. CDR3 length: 15 amino acids. CDR1 and CDR2 from the germline V gene are DFQATT and SNEGSKA (reference sequence). The ends lost 7 bases at V and 5 bases at J; junction bases unmatched: 14. This CDR3 is CSGAGGGLRDQPQHF. CDR3 nucleotides: TGCAGTGGCGCAGGGGGGGGGCTACGGGATCAGCCCCAGCATTTT.

The gene calls are TRBV9 and TRBJ2-2; D is uncertain. V lost 6 bases and J 2 bases, leaving 17 bases between the germline ends. This CDR3 is 16 amino acids long. Germline lookup yields CDR1 SGDLS and CDR2 YYNGEE. This CDR3 is CASTPSGRSNTGELFF. The CDR3 nucleotides are TGTGCCAGCACCCCCTCCGGCAGATCAAACACCGGGGAGCTGTTTTTT.

This clonotype was detected many times. The V and J genes are TRBV11-2 and TRBJ2-1; 8 bases fit TRBD2. Germline V gene lookup returns CDR1 SGHAT and CDR2 FQNNGV. CDR3 size: 17 residues. Unmatched junction bases numbered 15, after V lost 3 bases and J lost 8 bases. Here the CDR3 reads CASSFGRTSGPFDEQFF. DNA of the CDR3: TGTGCCAGCAGCTTCGGTCGCACTAGCGGTCCTTTCGATGAGCAGTTCTTC.

V is TRBV28 and J is TRBJ2-6, with D possibly being TRBD1 or TRBD2 (5 bases each). The germline V gene encodes CDR1 MDHEN and CDR2 SYDVKM. V lost 8 bases to trimming and J lost 3 bases, with 17 bases between them. The CDR3 consists of 16 residues. The CDR3 region is CASAEVGRVGANVLTF. In DNA form, the CDR3 reads TGTGCCAGCGCCGAGGTGGGGCGGGTTGGGGCCAACGTCCTGACTTTC.

This clonotype was observed a few times. The chain links TRBV4-3 to TRBJ1-6; the match to TRBD1 covers 9 bases. Germline CDR1 LGHNA, CDR2 YSLEER. Trimming at V came to 2 bases and at J to 7 bases, leaving 12 bases not matched to a gene. The CDR3 length is 18 residues. The CDR3 DNA follows: TGCGCCAGCAGCCAAACCTACAGGGGGCGCTTGGAGAATTCACCCCTCCACTTT. Translated, it gives CASSQTYRGRLENSPLHF.

In this sample, this clonotype turned up a few times. V is TRBV10-3 and J is TRBJ2-3, with 8 bases identical to TRBD2. This CDR3 contains 14 residues. Germline V gene data show CDR1 as ENHRY and CDR2 as SYGVKD. The J segment lost 1 base and the V segment lost 10 bases, leaving 7 bases of the junction unmatched. CDR3 residues: CATKAGVGTDTQYF. DNA of the CDR3: TGTGCCACCAAAGCGGGGGTTGGCACAGATACGCAGTATTTT.

The CDR3 reads CASSPRGFDYEQYV. The CDR3 DNA sequence: TGTGCCAGCTCACCCCGCGGATTTGACTACGAGCAGTACGTC. The rearrangement joins TRBV18 to TRBJ2-7; D is undetermined. The CDR3 covers 14 residues. Germline V gene lookup returns CDR1 KGHSH and CDR2 LQKENI. V shed 3 bases and J shed 3 bases, with 12 bases lying between them.